Following are 8 T cell receptor beta chains from one sample sequenced in a study of T cell changes during pregnancy in multiple sclerosis. Data came from immunoSEQ multiplex PCR; TCRdb stores just in-frame clones and leaves some out. The sample holds about 100,000 clones, about 90% seen once. This specimen was peripheral blood, taken after pregnancy. Receptors originate from a female donor with multiple sclerosis, enrolled in a pregnancy study.

V usage is TRBV5-1 and J usage is TRBJ1-2; no reliable D call. Germline CDR1 reads SGHRS; CDR2 reads YFSETQ. V was trimmed by 0 bases and J by 6 bases, leaving 12 bases between them. The CDR3 is 14 amino acids. The CDR3 sequence: CASSLDRGNDGYTF. CDR3 DNA sequence: TGCGCCAGCAGCTTGGATCGAGGGAATGATGGCTACACCTTC.

As DNA, the CDR3 is TGTGCCAGCAGCTTATCGGTCAGGGGGCGCCTGAACATTCAGTACTTC. It encodes CASSLSVRGRLNIQYF. The chain links TRBV11-2 to TRBJ2-4; 8 nucleotides match TRBD1. With 2 bases clipped from V and 7 bases from J, the junction kept 10 bases outside the gene matches. CDR3 size: 16 residues. CDR1 and CDR2 (germline): SGHAT, FQNNGV.

The chain carries TRBV6-5 and TRBJ1-2; 7 bases are a match to TRBD1. The germline V gene encodes CDR1 MNHEY and CDR2 SVGAGI. The CDR3 is 13 residues long. With 6 bases clipped from V and 3 bases from J, the junction kept 4 bases outside the gene matches. The CDR3 protein is CASRETGHYGYTF. CDR3 DNA sequence: TGTGCCAGCAGAGAGACAGGGCACTATGGCTACACCTTC.

This clone was detected once. The rearrangement joins TRBV7-9 to TRBJ1-1, with TRBD1 as a possible D gene (5 bases). Looked up from germline, CDR1 is SEHNR and CDR2 is FQNEAQ (reference sequence). The V end was cut by 3 bases, the J end by 0 bases, with 8 bases between. This CDR3 has 14 amino acids. DNA for the CDR3: TGTGCCAGCAGCTTCCGACAGATGAACACTGAAGCTTTCTTT. The encoded protein is CASSFRQMNTEAFF.

The V call is TRBV5-1, the J call TRBJ2-2, with D uncertain. The CDR3 is made up of 14 amino acids. Trimming took off 0 bases at V and 5 bases at J, with 8 bases between the two ends. The V gene's germline CDR1 is SGHRS and CDR2 YFSETQ. The CDR3 is CASSLGFRTGELFF. DNA of the CDR3: TGCGCCAGCAGCTTGGGATTCAGAACCGGGGAGCTGTTTTTT. Complete variable domain (other parts from reference TRBV5-1 and TRBJ2-2): KAGVTQTPRYLIKTRGQQVTLSCSPISGHRSVSWYQQTPGQGLQFLFEYFSETQRNKGNFPGRFSGRQFSNSRSEMNVSTLELGDSALYLCASSLGFRTGELFFGEGSRLTVL.

The genes are TRBV10-3 and TRBJ1-1; maybe TRBD1 (6 bases). Per the germline V gene, CDR1 is ENHRY and CDR2 is SYGVKD. Trimming shortened V by 3 bases and J by 5 bases, and 16 bases separated the two germline ends. The CDR3 has 15 residues. The CDR3 DNA reads TGTGCCATCAGTGACCTTAAGGGGGTCGAGACTGAAGCTTTCTTT. It encodes CAISDLKGVETEAFF.

J is TRBJ2-2 and V is TRBV9, with a weak D call TRBD2 (6 bases). The V and J ends lost 0 bases and 5 bases respectively, with 11 bases between them. Germline V lookup: CDR1 SGDLS, CDR2 YYNGEE. This CDR3 has 15 residues. The CDR3 nucleotides read TGTGCCAGCAGCGTAGTGGGAGGAACTACCGGGGAGCTGTTTTTT. It specifies CASSVVGGTTGELFF.

The table lists this clone with a few counts. The J gene is TRBJ1-1, the V gene TRBV4-3, with D unresolved. This CDR3 has 13 amino acids. Trimming pared 1 base from V and 1 base from J, leaving 4 bases between. Germline V CDR1 and CDR2: LGHNA, YSLEER. The CDR3 protein is CASSQGQNTEAFF. The DNA for the CDR3 is TGCGCCAGCAGCCAAGGGCAGAACACTGAAGCTTTCTTT.